The T cell receptor beta chain under discussion was sequenced for a study of shared clonotypes between healthy human individuals. Study-level information: Each donor had three CD4 naive, three CD4 memory, two CD8 naive and one CD8 memory plate. Overall study results and limits: When naive CD4 clonotypes were compared across a few donors, approximately 5% were shared.

CDR1 and CDR2 (germline): SQVTM, ANQGSEA. The V end lost 6 bases, the J end lost 3 bases, and 11 bases lay between the germline ends. This CDR3 region has 13 residues. Libraries were prepared by immunoSEQ multiplex PCR; TCRdb keeps only in-frame clonotypes and omits some of them. The table records 950,000 to 1,100,000 clones, about 80% of them present only once. To note about this clone: Its antigen is still unknown.

V gene TRBV29-1 combines with J gene TRBJ1-4; maybe TRBD1 (6 bases). Sample: memory CD4+ T cells sorted from blood. Documented subset: CD45RA-negative fraction. This receptor was taken from a man younger than 30 in good health. Here the CDR3 DNA reads TGCAGCGTAAAGAGGGGGTCTAATGAAAAACTGTTTTTT. Translation: CSVKRGSNEKLFF. The full variable domain, its missing parts supplied by reference TRBV29-1 and TRBJ1-4, is SAVISQKPSRDICQRGTSLTIQCQVDSQVTMMFWYRQQPGQSLTLIATANQGSEATYESGFVIDKFPISRPNLTFSTLTVSNMSPEDSSIYLCSVKRGSNEKLFFGSGTQLSVL.